One sample yielded the 3 T cell receptor beta chains listed below, sequenced in a study of shared clonotypes between healthy human individuals. Clones were sequenced by immunoSEQ multiplex PCR, and TCRdb holds only the in-frame ones, with some missing. The data hold around 1.1 million clones, with about 72% observed a single time. Sequencing was done on a sample of memory CD4+ T cells from PBMCs. The subset here: CD45RA-negative fraction. The receptors stem from a man between 18 and 35 years old in good health. Some clones in this sample may be carry-over from other donors' samples.

The J gene is TRBJ1-2, the V gene TRBV7-2, with D uncertain. The CDR3 is 14 residues long. Per the germline V gene, CDR1 is SGHTA and CDR2 is FQGNSA. V lost 1 base, J lost 2 bases, and 8 bases lay in between. The CDR3 sequence is CASSLGALNYGYTF. The CDR3 nucleotides read TGTGCCAGCAGCTTAGGTGCACTCAACTATGGCTACACCTTC.

The chain has TRBV18 and TRBJ2-7; TRBD2 aligns across 10 bases. The CDR3 covers 14 residues. V was clipped by 2 bases and J by 4 bases; unmatched bases: 2. CDR1 KGHSH and CDR2 LQKENI come from the germline V gene. The chain's CDR3 is CASSPTSGEYEQYF. The CDR3 DNA is TGTGCCAGCTCACCAACTAGCGGGGAATACGAGCAGTACTTC.

The chain is built from TRBV2 and TRBJ2-3; D gene unclear. Trimming pared 7 bases from V and 0 bases from J, leaving 8 bases between. Germline V gene sequence: CDR1 SNHLY, CDR2 FYNNEI. CDR3 length: 13 amino acids. Here the CDR3 reads CASNSGSTDTQYF. The CDR3 coding sequence is TGTGCCAGCAACAGTGGCAGCACAGATACGCAGTATTTT.